This TCR beta chain was obtained from a study of blood T cell repertoires in COVID-19. For the study at large: Material from acute and convalescent COVID-19 was sourced from the United States, Italy and Spain. T cells, B-cell-depleted T cells, or PBMCs provided the cDNA or gDNA that served as material.

Methods used by the authors: Estimates of nucleated cell counts were drawn from the amplification of reference gene primers. TCRdb's copy holds only in-frame clones and misses some; the assay was immunoSEQ multiplex PCR. V, J and clone size are those of that table, while D and trimming were read from the DNA. Of more than 200,000 clones in the sample, roughly 80% were seen once. The CDR3 totals 13 residues. With 3 bases clipped from V and 7 bases from J, the junction kept 6 bases outside the gene matches. CDR1 is LGHDT, CDR2 YNNKEL, per germline (reference sequence). This TCR was sampled from a woman in her thirties or forties with active or convalescent COVID-19. Material: peripheral blood. This chain joins TRBV3-1 (or the pseudogene TRBV3-2) and TRBJ2-7; 7 bases align to TRBD1. The DNA for the CDR3 is TGTGCCAGCAGCCAGAGACAGGGCTATGAGCAGTACTTC. This sequence encodes CASSQRQGYEQYF.